The 13 T cell receptor beta chains reported below all come from one sample, sequenced in a study of blood T cell repertoires in COVID-19. Clones were read by immunoSEQ multiplex PCR, and TCRdb kept only the in-frame ones, dropping some. The sample holds 200,000 or so clones; about 88% are singletons and the top ten take under 2.5%. Sequences were obtained from peripheral blood. Source of these receptors: a man between 65 and 85 years old with active or convalescent COVID-19.

The chain combines TRBV19 with TRBJ1-1; D is possibly TRBD1 (6 bases). V was pared by 1 base and J by 4 bases, with 13 bases between. The germline V gene has CDR1 LNHDA and CDR2 SQIVND (reference sequence). CDR3 length: 15 amino acids. DNA for the CDR3: TGTGCCAGTAGTATAGGGCTACAGGGTGGCACTGAAGCTTTCTTT. Its translation: CASSIGLQGGTEAFF.

The V call is TRBV10-3, the J call TRBJ2-2; 7 bases fit TRBD1. V was pared by 5 bases and J by 3 bases, with 3 bases of the junction left unmatched. The length of the CDR3 is 14 residues. Germline CDR1 and CDR2: ENHRY and SYGVKD. The DNA for the CDR3 is TGTGCCATCAGTAAGGGGGCAGACACCGGGGAGCTGTTTTTT. Translated: CAISKGADTGELFF.

This clone was found a few times. The chain has TRBV7-2 and TRBJ2-1; 8 bases line up with TRBD2. The V gene end was trimmed by 6 bases and the J gene end by 0 bases; junction bases not matched to a gene: 4. Per germline, CDR1 SGHTA and CDR2 FQGNSA. The CDR3 length is 15 residues. Written as DNA, the CDR3 is TGTGCCAGCAGATATAGCGGGGTCTCCTACAATGAGCAGTTCTTC. Protein product: CASRYSGVSYNEQFF.

This sequence joins TRBV19 and TRBJ2-7, with a possible D match to TRBD1 (6 bases). The CDR3 runs 15 residues. The germline CDR1 and CDR2 sequences are LNHDA and SQIVND (reference sequence). The germline V and J ends were trimmed by 4 bases and 0 bases, with 13 bases remaining between them. The CDR3 protein is CASSTGQGSSYEQYF. The CDR3 coding sequence is TGTGCCAGTAGTACGGGACAAGGGAGCTCCTACGAGCAGTACTTC.

The DNA for the CDR3 is TGCGCCAGCAGCCTTACGACAGGATCAACCGGGGAGCTGTTTTTT. Translation gives CASSLTTGSTGELFF. This chain joins TRBV5-1 and TRBJ2-2; D might be TRBD1 (6 bases). This CDR3 is 15 amino acids long. Germline assignment: CDR1 SGHRS and CDR2 YFSETQ. V was clipped by 4 bases and J by 5 bases, with 15 bases between them.

The table lists this clone with a count of one. This sequence joins TRBV2 and TRBJ1-2, with a possible D match to TRBD1 (5 bases). CDR3 length equals 13 residues. The ends were cut back, 7 bases at V and 0 bases at J, with 9 bases in the middle. Per germline, CDR1 SNHLY and CDR2 FYNNEI. The CDR3 DNA follows: TGTGCCAGCATGACAGTTGCTAACTATGGCTACACCTTC. Translation: CASMTVANYGYTF.

The chain uses TRBV2 and TRBJ1-5; 8 bases are shared with TRBD1. V shed 6 bases, J shed 9 bases, and the junction held 13 bases outside the gene matches. CDR3 size: 15 residues. Germline lookup yields CDR1 SNHLY and CDR2 FYNNEI. CDR3 nucleotides: TGTGCCAGCAGGGCAACCATCCAGGGGGCCGGGCCCCAGCATTTT. It is translated as CASRATIQGAGPQHF.

The chain uses TRBV9 and TRBJ1-1; weak D call: TRBD1 (6 bases). Trimming took off 0 bases at V and 8 bases at J, with 23 bases between the two ends. This CDR3 is 17 amino acids long. Germline CDR1 and CDR2: SGDLS and YYNGEE. The CDR3 DNA reads as TGTGCCAGCAGCGTAGGGGTTGGGGACATTTTGGCACCCGAAGCTTTCTTT. It specifies CASSVGVGDILAPEAFF.

The chain recombines TRBV3-1 (or the pseudogene TRBV3-2) with TRBJ2-1, with TRBD2 as a possible D gene (5 bases). The length of the CDR3 is 15 residues. The germline V gene encodes CDR1 LGHDT and CDR2 YNNKEL (reference sequence). V was shortened by 1 base and J by 6 bases, with 13 bases between the two germline ends. CDR3 amino acids: CASSQAGLGGNEQFF. CDR3 nucleotides: TGTGCCAGCAGCCAAGCGGGATTAGGCGGCAATGAGCAGTTCTTC.

The V gene is TRBV15, the J gene TRBJ2-7, with 10 bases lining up with TRBD1. The junction had 9 bases not matched to a gene; V was cut back by 5 bases and J by 5 bases. There are 15 residues in the CDR3. Germline values: CDR1 LNHNV, CDR2 YYDKDF (reference sequence). The DNA for the CDR3 is TGTGCCACCAGCTCGGAGGGGACAGGGGTCGACGAGCAGTACTTC. Translation: CATSSEGTGVDEQYF. The full variable domain, with the rest looked up from reference TRBV15 and TRBJ2-7, is DAMVIQNPRYQVTQFGKPVTLSCSQTLNHNVMYWYQQKSSQAPKLLFHYYDKDFNNEADTPDNFQSRRPNTSFCFLDIRSPGLGDTAMYLCATSSEGTGVDEQYFGPGTRLTVT.

The CDR3 nucleotides read TGTGCTAGTGGTTTGGTGGAGGGGAGGGAAGCTTTCTTT. Residues: CASGLVEGREAFF. The V call is TRBV12-5, the J call TRBJ1-1, with TRBD1 as a possible D gene (5 bases). The CDR3 is made up of 13 amino acids. The V end was cut by 0 bases, the J end by 8 bases, with 10 bases between. Germline lookup yields CDR1 LGHNT and CDR2 FRNRAP.

The rearrangement links TRBV15 to TRBJ1-5; 11 positions agree with TRBD1. The J segment lost 6 bases and the V segment lost 4 bases, leaving 5 bases of the junction unmatched. The CDR3 has 15 amino acids. From germline, CDR1 is LNHNV and CDR2 YYDKDF (reference sequence). The CDR3 nucleotides read TGTGCCACCAGCAAAGGACAGGGGGCGGGTCAGCCCCAGCATTTT. It codes for CATSKGQGAGQPQHF.

The chain is built from TRBV3-1 (or the pseudogene TRBV3-2) and TRBJ2-7; 8 bases match TRBD1. The trim removed 4 bases at V and 2 bases at J, leaving 1 base unmatched. The CDR3 has 13 amino acids. Germline V CDR1 and CDR2: LGHDT, YNNKEL (reference sequence). This chain's CDR3 is CASSPDRAYEQYF. For the CDR3, the DNA is TGTGCCAGCAGCCCGGACAGGGCCTACGAGCAGTACTTC.